The TCR beta chain described here comes from a study of PD-L1 blockade in urothelial cancer. Each PCR had synthetic TCR analog templates added to it as a spike-in. Libraries were prepared by immunoSEQ multiplex PCR; TCRdb keeps only in-frame clonotypes and omits some of them. The repertoire holds around 40,000 clones, with around nine tenths as singletons. CDR1 is LNHDA and CDR2 is SQIVND in the germline V gene (reference sequence). V gave up 7 bases and J gave up 6 bases; unmatched junction bases: 24. The CDR3 totals 20 residues. The rearrangement joins TRBV19 to TRBJ2-1; TRBD2 matches at 10 bases. Sequencing used PBMCs, obtained around atezolizumab (anti-PD-L1) treatment. The clonotype was recovered from a man aged 60 to 69 with urothelial cancer. The DNA of the CDR3 is TGTGCCAGTAATCGAGTACGGGAGGCTAGCGGGAGAGGGGAGCGCAATGAGCAGTTCTTC. This gives the protein CASNRVREASGRGERNEQFF.